Listed here is a single T cell receptor beta chain. What it binds is unknown. The data were taken from a study of PD-1 blockade in mismatch repair-deficient tumors. The study's findings and limits: After pembrolizumab, tumor-resident clones rose rapidly, then generally contracted before radiologic responses.

Profiled with immunoSEQ multiplex PCR; TCRdb holds only in-frame clones, not every one. The sample holds some 110,000 clones, over 60% seen once. Deletions cut 5 bases from V and 0 bases from J, with 5 bases between. The CDR3 spans 13 residues. Germline V gene sequence: CDR1 WNHNN, CDR2 SYGVQD (reference sequence). All patients were mismatch repair deficient, assessed by either PCR or immunohistochemistry. TCR sequencing covered a few patients who responded to pembrolizumab. The receptor's source is an adult with mismatch repair-deficient cancer. The sequenced sample was peripheral blood, obtained approximately 64 weeks after starting pembrolizumab. The J gene is TRBJ2-1, the V gene TRBV10-1; D uncertain. The CDR3 DNA sequence: TGCGCCAGCAGTCCCAGCTCCTACAATGAGCAGTTCTTC. Translating it yields CASSPSSYNEQFF.